Below are 29 T cell receptor beta chains sequenced from a single sample in a study of cytomegalovirus exposure and HLA in healthy donors. 13 Jbeta primers and 60 Vbeta primers were used for the PCR. Clones were sequenced by immunoSEQ multiplex PCR, and TCRdb holds only the in-frame ones, with some missing. Altogether about 160,000 clones are present, approximately 78% being singletons, with the ten largest covering approximately 1%. Sequenced: PBMCs. The origin of the receptors is a girl aged 2-9 years in good health and CMV-seropositive.

The rearrangement uses TRBV23-1 and TRBJ2-7; possibly TRBD2 for D (5 bases). TRBV23-1 carries the ORF label, with uncertain function. V dropped 9 bases and J dropped 0 bases, with 18 bases sitting between them. The CDR3 sequence is 15 residues long. The CDR3 DNA reads TGCGCCAGTGAGGGCCAGGCAGCGAACTCCTACGAGCAGTACTTC. Translating gives CASEGQAANSYEQYF.

This clone was seen just once. This chain connects TRBV19 to TRBJ1-1; 9 bases are shared with TRBD1. This CDR3 has 13 residues. Germline V gives CDR1 LNHDA, CDR2 SQIVND (reference sequence). Trimming removed 9 bases from V and 5 bases from J; junction bases left unmatched: 7. The CDR3 protein is CASARQGDTEAFF. DNA for the CDR3: TGTGCCAGCGCCAGACAGGGGGATACTGAAGCTTTCTTT.

The chain combines TRBV28 with TRBJ1-1, with D unclear. Germline-derived CDR1 and CDR2 are MDHEN and SYDVKM. This CDR3 region has 14 residues. The CDR3 reads CVSEGPKLNTEAFF. The CDR3 DNA sequence: TGTGTCTCTGAGGGTCCCAAGTTGAACACTGAAGCTTTCTTT.

This clone was detected once. The chain uses TRBV7-9 and TRBJ2-2; 10 bases map to TRBD2. CDR3 length: 17 amino acids. V dropped 5 bases and J dropped 1; count of bases not matched to a gene: 7. From germline, CDR1 is SEHNR and CDR2 FQNEAQ (reference sequence). For the CDR3, the DNA is TGTGCCAGCAGCCTACTAGCGGGACCGAGGAACACCGGGGAGCTGTTTTTT. It yields the protein CASSLLAGPRNTGELFF.

The V call is TRBV28, the J call TRBJ2-1, with 7 bases lining up with TRBD2. The V gene end was trimmed by 8 bases and the J gene end by 6 bases; junction bases not matched to a gene: 4. Per the germline V gene, CDR1 is MDHEN and CDR2 is SYDVKM. CDR3 size: 12 residues. In DNA form, the CDR3 reads TGTGCCAGCTCAAGCGGGGTCAATGAGCAGTTCTTC. Protein sequence: CASSSGVNEQFF.

The chain uses TRBV2 and TRBJ1-5; D may be TRBD1 (6 bases). The CDR3 loop spans 15 amino acids. V dropped 6 bases and J dropped 3 bases, with 15 bases sitting between them. Germline V gene data show CDR1 as SNHLY and CDR2 as FYNNEI. CDR3 nucleotides: TGTGCCAGCAGGGAGAGGTACAGGGACAATCAGCCCCAGCATTTT. It translates to CASRERYRDNQPQHF.

In this sample, this clone turned up a few times. This sequence joins TRBV6-5 and TRBJ2-3; maybe TRBD1 (6 bases). CDR3 length: 15 amino acids. The V end lost 2 bases, the J end lost 4 bases, and 13 bases lay between the germline ends. Germline-derived CDR1 and CDR2 are MNHEY and SVGAGI. In DNA, the CDR3 is TGTGCCAGCAGTTACCGAGGGGGTGGGTCAGATACGCAGTATTTT. Amino acid sequence: CASSYRGGGSDTQYF.

This clone has just a few counts. The V and J genes are TRBV5-1 and TRBJ1-2, with D hard to call. Trimming stripped 0 bases from V and 2 bases from J, with 8 bases between. The CDR3 has 14 residues. The germline V gene encodes CDR1 SGHRS and CDR2 YFSETQ. CDR3 sequence reads: CASSLDLRNYGYTF. In nucleotides, the CDR3 is TGCGCCAGCAGCTTGGATCTACGCAACTATGGCTACACCTTC.

This clone occurred once. V usage is TRBV30 and J usage is TRBJ1-6; 9 bases line up with TRBD1. The germline gives CDR1 GTSNPN, CDR2 SVGIG (reference sequence). V lost 2 bases to trimming and J lost 7 bases; unmatched junction nucleotides: 6. The CDR3 extends over 15 amino acids. CDR3 sequence: CAWSYYRGPNSPLHF. The DNA for the CDR3 is TGTGCCTGGAGTTACTACAGGGGGCCGAATTCACCCCTCCACTTT.

This clone was counted once. J is TRBJ1-5 and V is TRBV28; no clear D gene. V was pared by 6 bases and J by 4 bases, with 4 bases between. The CDR3 consists of 11 residues. Germline V gene data show CDR1 as MDHEN and CDR2 as SYDVKM. In nucleotides, the CDR3 is TGTGCCAGCAGCACTAATCAGCCCCAGCATTTT. It codes for CASSTNQPQHF. Full variable domain (missing parts from reference TRBV28 and TRBJ1-5): DVKVTQSSRYLVKRTGEKVFLECVQDMDHENMFWYRQDPGLGLRLIYFSYDVKMKEKGDIPEGYSVSREKKERFSLILESASTNQTSMYLCASSTNQPQHFGDGTRLSIL.

The V call is TRBV28, the J call TRBJ2-7; 14 positions agree with TRBD2. The CDR3 is 14 residues long. The germline V gene has CDR1 MDHEN and CDR2 SYDVKM. V was pared by 6 bases and J by 7 bases, with 5 bases of the junction left unmatched. CDR3 sequence reads: CASRGLAGEGEQYF. CDR3 sequence (DNA): TGTGCCAGCAGGGGACTAGCGGGAGAAGGTGAGCAGTACTTC.

This clone occurred a few times. The V call is TRBV6-4, the J call TRBJ2-3; D is possibly TRBD2 (6 bases). From germline, CDR1 is MRHNA and CDR2 SNTAGT. CDR3 length: 15 residues. The germline V and J ends were trimmed by 3 bases and 2 bases, with 12 bases remaining between them. The CDR3 region is CASSEGRELTDTQYF. The CDR3 bases are TGTGCCAGCAGTGAAGGACGGGAGCTCACAGATACGCAGTATTTT.

The sample holds one count of this clone. This chain connects TRBV7-3 to TRBJ1-3; D uncertain. V was clipped by 3 bases and J by 2 bases, with 5 bases between them. The germline V gene has CDR1 SGHTA and CDR2 FQGTGA. CDR3 length: 13 residues. The CDR3 reads CASSLKPGNTIYF. In DNA, the CDR3 is TGTGCCAGCAGCTTGAAGCCTGGAAACACCATATATTTT.

V is TRBV28 and J is TRBJ2-3; 12 positions agree with TRBD2. The J segment lost 5 bases and the V segment lost 7 bases, leaving 7 bases of the junction unmatched. CDR3 length: 15 residues. In germline, CDR1 is MDHEN, CDR2 SYDVKM. The CDR3 loop reads CASIPLAGGIDTQYF. The CDR3 DNA reads TGTGCCAGCATTCCACTAGCGGGAGGAATAGATACGCAGTATTTT.

The chain is built from TRBV2 and TRBJ1-5; 7 bases align to TRBD1. After removal of 6 bases from V and 4 bases from J, the junction contained 9 bases not matched to a gene. Germline V CDR1 and CDR2: SNHLY, FYNNEI. The CDR3 sequence is 15 residues long. CDR3: CASRAGTVLNQPQHF. For the CDR3, the DNA is TGTGCCAGCAGGGCCGGGACAGTTTTAAATCAGCCCCAGCATTTT.

The DNA for the CDR3 is TGTGCCAGCAGTTCATCGAACACTGAAGCTTTCTTT. Translating it yields CASSSSNTEAFF. This chain links TRBV28 with TRBJ1-1, with D uncertain. This CDR3 region has 12 residues. The V gene's germline CDR1 is MDHEN and CDR2 SYDVKM. V was trimmed by 4 bases and J by 1 base, leaving 4 bases between them.

DNA for the CDR3: TGTGCCAGCAGTTTATATTCTCCCCGAAGTAGCGGGGCCTACGAGCAGTACTTC. This translates into CASSLYSPRSSGAYEQYF. The chain uses TRBV28 and TRBJ2-7; 8 bases match TRBD2. The CDR3 consists of 18 residues. Germline V gene lookup returns CDR1 MDHEN and CDR2 SYDVKM. Germline trimming cut 1 base from V and 2 bases from J; bases unmatched to any gene: 13.

The chain uses TRBV9 and TRBJ1-1; D unresolved. This CDR3 spans 17 amino acids. Germline CDR1 SGDLS, CDR2 YYNGEE. Trimming cost V 2 bases and J 0 bases, with 17 bases left between them. The DNA of the CDR3 is TGTGCCAGCAGCGTCCCGGAGGGAGGGCTAATGAACACTGAAGCTTTCTTT. Amino acid sequence: CASSVPEGGLMNTEAFF.

V is TRBV6-4 and J is TRBJ2-3; no reliable D call. Germline loops: CDR1 MRHNA, CDR2 SNTAGT. This CDR3 is built from 16 residues. Trimming removed 2 bases from V and 0 bases from J, with 12 bases in between. CDR3 bases: TGTGCCAGCAGTGACACTCCAGCGTCTAGCACAGATACGCAGTATTTT. Protein product: CASSDTPASSTDTQYF.

This clone was counted only a few times. The V gene is TRBV18, the J gene TRBJ2-3; TRBD2 aligns across 13 bases. The length of the CDR3 is 19 residues. Germline-derived CDR1 and CDR2 are KGHSH and LQKENI. V lost 0 bases, J lost 4 bases, and 10 bases stayed unmatched. Written as DNA, the CDR3 is TGTGCCAGCTCACCACCGGGGGCCCTACTAGCGGGAGGGCCAGATACGCAGTATTTT. This codes for CASSPPGALLAGGPDTQYF.

CDR3 in DNA: TGCAGCGTTGAAATTGGGGCACAAGAGACCCAGTACTTC. Protein product: CSVEIGAQETQYF. V gene TRBV29-1 combines with J gene TRBJ2-5; D possibly corresponds to TRBD1 (5 bases). Germline loops: CDR1 SQVTM, CDR2 ANQGSEA. This CDR3 spans 13 amino acids. V lost 2 bases and J lost 2, with 9 bases in between. Using reference TRBV29-1 and TRBJ2-5 for the parts outside the CDR3, the full variable domain is SAVISQKPSRDICQRGTSLTIQCQVDSQVTMMFWYRQQPGQSLTLIATANQGSEATYESGFVIDKFPISRPNLTFSTLTVSNMSPEDSSIYLCSVEIGAQETQYFGPGTRLLVL.

The chain employs TRBV19 and TRBJ1-6, with TRBD1 matching 9 bases. The germline gives CDR1 LNHDA, CDR2 SQIVND (reference sequence). The CDR3 runs 15 residues. V dropped 5 bases and J dropped 11; count of bases not matched to a gene: 10. Here the CDR3 DNA reads TGTGCCAGTAGTCCCTCGACAGGGGGACTGACACCCCTCCACTTT. Protein product: CASSPSTGGLTPLHF. The whole variable domain, remainder taken from reference TRBV19 and TRBJ1-6, is DGGITQSPKYLFRKEGQNVTLSCEQNLNHDAMYWYRQDPGQGLRLIYYSQIVNDFQKGDIAEGYSVSREKKESFPLTVTSAQKNPTAFYLCASSPSTGGLTPLHFGNGTRLTVT.

This clone was picked up one time. The junction and the germline gene differ at one end; a read error may be behind it. The CDR3 protein is CARSEGGTAYNEQFF. For the CDR3, the DNA is TGCGCCAGAAGTGAAGGGGGAACGGCCTACAATGAGCAGTTCTTC. The chain couples TRBV10-2 to TRBJ2-1; D possibly corresponds to TRBD1 (6 bases). This CDR3 comprises 15 residues. In germline, CDR1 is WSHSY, CDR2 SAAADI.

This clone showed up just once. The chain employs TRBV5-4 and TRBJ2-5, with D possibly matching TRBD1 (6 bases). Trimming took off 0 bases at V and 4 bases at J, with 16 bases between the two ends. The CDR3 extends over 16 amino acids. Germline lookup yields CDR1 SGHNT and CDR2 YYREEE (reference sequence). The CDR3 region has the DNA TGTGCCAGCAGCTTGGGGGGGCCTTTTACGCTAGAGACCCAGTACTTC. Residues: CASSLGGPFTLETQYF.

The CDR3 sequence is CAWRGQGAQGTDTQYF. The CDR3 DNA follows: TGTGCCTGGAGGGGACAGGGGGCGCAAGGCACAGATACGCAGTATTTT. This sequence joins TRBV30 and TRBJ2-3; 12 bases agree with TRBD1. With 3 bases clipped from V and 1 base from J, the junction kept 5 bases outside the gene matches. Germline CDR1 GTSNPN, CDR2 SVGIG (reference sequence). The CDR3 consists of 16 residues.

The rearrangement uses TRBV7-9 and TRBJ2-5, with D hard to call. From germline, CDR1 is SEHNR and CDR2 FQNEAQ (reference sequence). The CDR3 extends over 16 amino acids. With 3 bases removed from V and 2 bases from J, the gap between germline ends came to 16 bases. The DNA for the CDR3 is TGTGCCAGCAGCTTGGGCAGTTTGACGAAACAAGAGACCCAGTACTTC. Encoded protein: CASSLGSLTKQETQYF.

This clone was counted once. This rearrangement joins TRBV5-1 to TRBJ2-1; 10 bases line up with TRBD1. Germline V gene lookup returns CDR1 SGHRS and CDR2 YFSETQ. J was trimmed by 7 bases and V by 7 bases; bases with no gene match: 14. The CDR3 is made up of 16 amino acids. CDR3 in amino acids: CASVESGTGVENEQFF. CDR3 DNA sequence: TGCGCCAGCGTAGAATCCGGGACAGGGGTTGAAAATGAGCAGTTCTTC.

This chain links TRBV28 with TRBJ2-3, with a tentative D call TRBD1 (5 bases). The CDR3 covers 16 residues. With 6 bases removed from V and 1 base from J, the gap between germline ends came to 17 bases. The germline gives CDR1 MDHEN, CDR2 SYDVKM. DNA of the CDR3: TGTGCCAGCAGCCCGGACCGCCTCAGGGGCACAGATACGCAGTATTTT. The encoded protein is CASSPDRLRGTDTQYF.

The rearrangement joins TRBV5-1 to TRBJ2-2; the match to TRBD2 covers 9 bases. J gave up 1 base and V 1 base, and 5 bases lay outside the gene matches. This CDR3 comprises 17 residues. CDR1 is SGHRS and CDR2 is YFSETQ in the germline V gene. For the CDR3, the DNA is TGCGCCAGCAGCTTGATAGCGGGAGAGATGAACACCGGGGAGCTGTTTTTT. Its protein product is CASSLIAGEMNTGELFF.